Listed here are 25 T cell receptor beta chains from one sample, sequenced in a study of Graves' ophthalmopathy and Graves' hyperthyroidism. Amplifying from RNA transcripts, the study obtained TCR beta CDR3 regions. HTBI primers primed a first-round RT-PCR, and a second-round multiplex PCR followed. TCRdb called the multiplex PCR reads again in MiXCR, with one record for every CDR3 protein. Seen here are 300,000 to 400,000 distinct CDR3 sequences, about 17% observed once, and the top ten hold over 9%. The sample was peripheral blood. The receptors originated from an adult man with Graves' ophthalmopathy.

This chain connects TRBV20-1 to TRBJ2-7; 7 nucleotides line up with TRBD1. Germline CDR1 reads DFQATT; CDR2 reads SNEGSKA (reference sequence). Trimming removed 4 bases from V and 1 base from J; junction bases left unmatched: 4. This CDR3 has 13 residues. Here the CDR3 DNA reads TGCAGTGCTAAAGGACAGGTATCCTACGAGCAGTACTTC. Translation: CSAKGQVSYEQYF.

Many counts were recorded for this clonotype. The V call is TRBV19, the J call TRBJ2-7; D possibly matches TRBD1 or TRBD2 (5 bases each). The length of the CDR3 is 15 residues. Trimming pared 6 bases from V and 4 bases from J, leaving 19 bases between. Germline CDR1 is LNHDA and CDR2 is SQIVND (reference sequence). The CDR3 region is CASSRYPRGTYEQYF. CDR3 nucleotide sequence: TGTGCCAGTAGCCGATACCCTCGGGGCACGTACGAGCAGTACTTC.

In this sample, this clonotype turned up many times. The chain joins TRBV5-1 to TRBJ1-2; the D is unclear. Germline assignment: CDR1 SGHRS and CDR2 YFSETQ. The CDR3 runs to 14 residues. The V and J ends lost 0 bases and 8 bases respectively, with 14 bases between them. This CDR3 reads CASSLVALRGGYTF. CDR3 in DNA: TGCGCCAGCAGCTTGGTCGCGCTCCGAGGGGGCTACACCTTC. Supplemented by reference TRBV5-1 and TRBJ1-2, the full variable domain reads KAGVTQTPRYLIKTRGQQVTLSCSPISGHRSVSWYQQTPGQGLQFLFEYFSETQRNKGNFPGRFSGRQFSNSRSEMNVSTLELGDSALYLCASSLVALRGGYTFGSGTRLTVV.

This clonotype has a count of ten or more. This chain uses TRBV2 with TRBJ1-1, with a weak D call TRBD1 (5 bases). The germline V gene encodes CDR1 SNHLY and CDR2 FYNNEI. The ends were cut back, 8 bases at V and 2 bases at J, with 9 bases in the middle. This CDR3 has 12 residues. CDR3 protein: CASRDGNTEAFF. As DNA, the CDR3 is TGTGCCAGCCGGGACGGTAACACTGAAGCTTTCTTT.

This clonotype was seen ten or more times. The genes are TRBV6-1 and TRBJ1-1, with 7 positions matching TRBD1. V was clipped by 3 bases and J by 6 bases; unmatched bases: 4. Germline CDR1 reads MNHNS; CDR2 reads SASEGT. The CDR3 totals 13 residues. The CDR3 loop reads CASSDGTAPEAFF. CDR3 bases: TGTGCCAGCAGTGACGGGACAGCCCCTGAAGCTTTCTTT.

This clonotype was counted at least ten times. The V and J genes are TRBV30 and TRBJ1-5; D is ambiguous. Germline V gene lookup returns CDR1 GTSNPN and CDR2 SVGIG (reference sequence). The CDR3 contains 14 residues. V was shortened by 2 bases and J by 2 bases, with 10 bases between the two germline ends. CDR3 region: CAWSTTLGNQPQHF. The CDR3 nucleotides are TGTGCCTGGAGTACAACGTTGGGCAATCAGCCCCAGCATTTT.

The chain uses TRBV12-3 or TRBV12-4 and TRBJ2-4; TRBD2 matches at 8 bases. The length of the CDR3 is 19 residues. The ends lost 3 bases at V and 0 bases at J; junction bases unmatched: 13. Here the CDR3 reads CASSFKMTSGGLAKNIQYF. The CDR3 DNA sequence: TGTGCCAGCAGTTTTAAGATGACGAGCGGGGGACTAGCCAAAAACATTCAGTACTTC.

There are many counts of this clonotype. This chain joins TRBV6-5 and TRBJ2-2; D call uncertain. V shed 0 bases and J shed 2 bases, with 7 bases lying between them. The germline V gene encodes CDR1 MNHEY and CDR2 SVGAGI. The CDR3 is made up of 15 amino acids. This CDR3 is CASSYSKLNTGELFF. As DNA, the CDR3 is TGTGCCAGCAGTTACTCCAAACTCAACACCGGGGAGCTGTTTTTT.

This clonotype showed up many times. The J gene is TRBJ2-7, the V gene TRBV6-1, with 7 bases fitting TRBD1. J was trimmed by 4 bases and V by 4 bases; bases with no gene match: 7. CDR1 MNHNS and CDR2 SASEGT come from the germline V gene. The CDR3 length is 14 residues. The CDR3 sequence is CASSGAPTGYEQYF. CDR3 coding DNA: TGTGCCAGCAGTGGAGCACCGACAGGGTACGAGCAGTACTTC.

This clonotype has a count of ten or more. V gene TRBV24-1 combines with J gene TRBJ2-5; the D is unclear. This CDR3 has 14 amino acids. In germline, CDR1 is KGHDR, CDR2 SFDVKD. The germline V and J ends were trimmed by 4 bases and 0 bases, with 8 bases remaining between them. The CDR3 nucleotides read TGTGCCACCAGTGAAAGGACCCACCAAGAGACCCAGTACTTC. Its translation is CATSERTHQETQYF.

This clonotype was detected many times. The V call is TRBV12-5, the J call TRBJ2-5; 12 nucleotides agree with TRBD2. V lost 6 bases to trimming and J lost 7 bases; unmatched junction nucleotides: 9. The CDR3 contains 15 residues. Germline CDR1 and CDR2: LGHNT and FRNRAP. The chain's CDR3 is CASGSGTSGSGTQYF. DNA for the CDR3: TGTGCTAGTGGCTCCGGGACTAGCGGGTCGGGGACCCAGTACTTC.

This clonotype was seen at least ten times. The gene calls are TRBV10-3 and TRBJ1-2, with D maybe TRBD1 (5 bases). The CDR3 is made up of 20 amino acids. Germline CDR1 and CDR2: ENHRY and SYGVKD. The ends were cut back, 3 bases at V and 2 bases at J, with 28 bases in the middle. The CDR3 nucleotides read TGTGCCATCAGTGATCGAGGCAGGGCCATATTTTTGGGATCCAACTATGGCTACACCTTC. Its translation: CAISDRGRAIFLGSNYGYTF.

This clonotype was recorded at least ten times. V gene TRBV27 combines with J gene TRBJ2-2, with 9 bases matching TRBD2. The trim removed 5 bases at V and 5 bases at J, leaving 12 bases unmatched. Germline-derived CDR1 and CDR2 are MNHEY and SMNVEV (reference sequence). The CDR3 is 17 residues long. The CDR3 here is CASSRDIGGRGTGELFF. For the CDR3, the DNA is TGTGCCAGCAGTCGCGATATCGGCGGGAGGGGAACCGGGGAGCTGTTTTTT.

This clonotype was counted ten times or more. The CDR3 bases are TGTGCCAGCAGCTTAGTCGGGGGGGCCCAAAACATTCAGTACTTC. It yields the protein CASSLVGGAQNIQYF. The chain couples TRBV7-9 to TRBJ2-4, with TRBD2 matching 8 bases. Germline CDR1 is SEHNR and CDR2 is FQNEAQ (reference sequence). The length of the CDR3 is 15 residues. V was clipped by 1 base and J by 5 bases; unmatched bases: 4.

This clonotype was counted ten times or more. J is TRBJ1-6 and V is TRBV30; D gene ambiguous. Trimming stripped 8 bases from V and 8 bases from J, with 16 bases between. The germline CDR1 and CDR2 sequences are GTSNPN and SVGIG (reference sequence). CDR3 length: 13 residues. The CDR3: CAEQPGQDSPLHF. Here the CDR3 DNA reads TGTGCCGAACAGCCGGGCCAGGATTCACCCCTCCACTTT.

The rearrangement joins TRBV18 to TRBJ2-2; TRBD1 matches 7 bases. CDR3 length equals 16 residues. The J segment lost 0 bases and the V segment lost 2 bases, leaving 3 bases of the junction unmatched. Germline V gene data show CDR1 as KGHSH and CDR2 as LQKENI. The CDR3 sequence is CASSPLTGANTGELFF. CDR3 coding DNA: TGTGCCAGCTCACCATTAACAGGGGCGAACACCGGGGAGCTGTTTTTT.

This clonotype has ten or more counts. The chain uses TRBV27 and TRBJ1-1; 7 bases map to TRBD1. The CDR3 loop spans 14 amino acids. Trimming at V came to 4 bases and at J to 8 bases, leaving 10 bases not matched to a gene. Germline CDR1 and CDR2: MNHEY and SMNVEV (reference sequence). The CDR3 region has the DNA TGTGCCAGCAGTTCTCCCAGGACAGGTCGGGAAGCTTTCTTT. This sequence encodes CASSSPRTGREAFF.

This clonotype was counted a single time. The J gene is TRBJ2-7, the V gene TRBV12-3 or TRBV12-4; 8 bases align to TRBD2. V gave up 3 bases and J gave up 5 bases; unmatched junction bases: 9. CDR3 length: 15 amino acids. The CDR3 reads CASSFREGRFNEQYF. The CDR3 bases are TGTGCCAGCAGTTTTCGGGAGGGCCGGTTTAACGAGCAGTACTTC.

For this clonotype: This may come from a read error, since a much larger clone is one base off. The chain uses TRBV6-1 and TRBJ2-7; D perhaps matches TRBD1 (5 bases). Germline-derived CDR1 and CDR2 are MNHNS and SASEGT. The CDR3 runs 13 residues. This chain's CDR3 is CASSVTDNYEQCF. For the CDR3, the DNA is TGTGCCAGCAGTGTCACGGACAATTACGAGCAGTGCTTC.

Ten or more counts support this clonotype. The chain links TRBV12-3 or TRBV12-4 to TRBJ1-5, with D uncertain. This CDR3 has 13 amino acids. Trimming cost V 5 bases and J 3 bases, with 8 bases left between them. CDR3 loop: CASSQAYNQPQHF. The CDR3 DNA follows: TGTGCCAGCAGTCAAGCCTACAATCAGCCCCAGCATTTT.

This clonotype was detected ten times or more. The DNA for the CDR3 is TGTGCCAGCAGTGCTGAGCGGGAGAAGGCGTACGAGCAGTACTTC. Translating gives CASSAEREKAYEQYF. V is TRBV6-4 and J is TRBJ2-7; 8 positions match TRBD2. The germline CDR1 and CDR2 sequences are MRHNA and SNTAGT. This CDR3 is 15 amino acids long. Trimming took 4 bases from V and 4 from J; bases not matched to a gene: 9.

The J gene is TRBJ2-7, the V gene TRBV7-3, with a tentative D call TRBD1 (6 bases). The CDR3 has 14 residues. V was clipped by 8 bases and J by 4 bases, with 18 bases between them. Germline V CDR1 and CDR2: SGHTA, FQGTGA. CDR3: CASSLAGVKYEQYF. The CDR3 DNA reads as TGTGCCAGCTCCTTGGCAGGGGTCAAGTACGAGCAGTACTTC. The full variable domain, rest sourced from reference TRBV7-3 and TRBJ2-7, is GAGVSQTPSNKVTEKGKYVELRCDPISGHTALYWYRQSLGQGPEFLIYFQGTGAADDSGLPNDRFFAVRPEGSVSTLKIQRTERGDSAVYLCASSLAGVKYEQYFGPGTRLTVT.

This clonotype was counted ten times or more. The V gene is TRBV7-2, the J gene TRBJ2-7, with TRBD2 matching 10 bases. After removal of 4 bases from V and 4 bases from J, the junction contained 10 bases not matched to a gene. The CDR3 covers 16 residues. Germline V gives CDR1 SGHTA, CDR2 FQGNSA. The CDR3 coding sequence is TGTGCCAGCAGCTCCCCGCGACTAGCGGGTCCTTACGAGCAGTACTTC. Translated, it gives CASSSPRLAGPYEQYF.

The chain joins TRBV7-2 to TRBJ2-7, with D perhaps matching TRBD1 (5 bases). The CDR3 is made up of 13 amino acids. Germline CDR1 is SGHTA and CDR2 is FQGNSA. V was shortened by 3 bases and J by 3 bases, with 9 bases between the two germline ends. The CDR3 sequence is CASSLGPIYEQYF. CDR3 in DNA: TGTGCCAGCAGCTTGGGGCCAATCTACGAGCAGTACTTC.

This clonotype was counted ten times or more. The V and J genes are TRBV5-1 and TRBJ1-1, with a tentative D call TRBD1 (6 bases). Per the germline V gene, CDR1 is SGHRS and CDR2 is YFSETQ. Trimming pared 5 bases from V and 2 bases from J, leaving 10 bases between. The CDR3 contains 13 residues. The chain's CDR3 is CASRTGLNTEAFF. Written as DNA, the CDR3 is TGCGCCAGCAGGACAGGTCTTAACACTGAAGCTTTCTTT.